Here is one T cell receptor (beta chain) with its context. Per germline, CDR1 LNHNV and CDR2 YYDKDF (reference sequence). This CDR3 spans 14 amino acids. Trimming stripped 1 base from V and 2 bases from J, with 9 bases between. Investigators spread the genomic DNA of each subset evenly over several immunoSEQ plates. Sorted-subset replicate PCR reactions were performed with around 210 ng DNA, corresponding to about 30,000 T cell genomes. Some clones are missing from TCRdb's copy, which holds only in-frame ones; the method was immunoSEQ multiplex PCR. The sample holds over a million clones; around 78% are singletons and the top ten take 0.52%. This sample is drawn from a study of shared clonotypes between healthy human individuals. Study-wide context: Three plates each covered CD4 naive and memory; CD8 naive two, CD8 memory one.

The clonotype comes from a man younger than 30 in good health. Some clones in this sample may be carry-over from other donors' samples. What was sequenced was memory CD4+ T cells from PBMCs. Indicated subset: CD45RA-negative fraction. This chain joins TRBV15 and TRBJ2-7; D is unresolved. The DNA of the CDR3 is TGTGCCACCAGCAGAGCTGAACGGGCCTACGAGCAGTACTTC. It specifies CATSRAERAYEQYF.